This entry concerns a single T cell receptor beta chain. The record originates from a study of blood T cell repertoires in COVID-19. Produced via immunoSEQ multiplex PCR; TCRdb's table is partial and in-frame only. The table lists over 100,000 clones, 80% to 85% of them singletons. With 2 bases removed from V and 4 bases from J, the gap between germline ends came to 9 bases. The CDR3 covers 13 residues. The germline gives CDR1 SNHLY, CDR2 FYNNEI. What was sequenced was peripheral blood. The TCR sequence derives from a woman aged 55-75 years with active or convalescent COVID-19. The rearrangement uses TRBV2 and TRBJ2-7; tentatively, D is TRBD1 (6 bases). CDR3 nucleotide sequence: TGTGCCAGCAGTGAACAGGGGCTTTACGAGCAGTACGTC. This gives the protein CASSEQGLYEQYV.